Following are 20 T cell receptor beta chains from one sample sequenced in a study of CD8 T cells in ankylosing spondylitis. TCRdb processed the 5' RACE reads anew with MiXCR; each CDR3 protein has one entry. The data contain 200,000 to 250,000 distinct CDR3 sequences, over 8.5% of them singletons. The sequenced sample consisted of blood, either unsorted or a sorted T cell fraction (not recorded which). Receptors originate from a male donor with ankylosing spondylitis or in good health (not recorded which).

This clonotype showed up just a few times. The CDR3 sequence is CASRAGTGTDTQYF. The CDR3 DNA is TGTGCCAGCAGAGCCGGGACTGGCACAGATACGCAGTATTTT. V usage is TRBV28 and J usage is TRBJ2-3, with D perhaps matching TRBD2 (6 bases). This CDR3 has 14 residues. V gave up 6 bases and J gave up 1 base, with 11 bases separating them. Germline values: CDR1 MDHEN, CDR2 SYDVKM.

This chain's CDR3 is CASSLVSPSSYEQYF. DNA for the CDR3: TGCGCCAGCAGCTTGGTATCTCCCAGCTCCTACGAGCAGTACTTC. The chain combines TRBV5-1 with TRBJ2-7; D is uncertain. CDR1 SGHRS and CDR2 YFSETQ come from the germline V gene. CDR3 length: 15 amino acids. Trimming removed 0 bases at V and 0 bases at J, with 10 bases between.

In its sample, this clonotype was seen many times. The chain uses TRBV11-2 and TRBJ1-2, with D hard to call. Germline values: CDR1 SGHAT, CDR2 FQNNGV. Trimming stripped 0 bases from V and 4 bases from J, with 12 bases between. The CDR3 loop spans 15 amino acids. The CDR3 region has the DNA TGTGCCAGCAGCTTAGATGCACGACTCCTCTATGGCTACACCTTC. It is translated as CASSLDARLLYGYTF.

This clonotype has more than one count but fewer than ten. The chain joins TRBV7-8 to TRBJ2-7; D might be TRBD1 or TRBD2, each matching 5 bases. V was shortened by 3 bases and J by 2 bases, with 14 bases between the two germline ends. This CDR3 is 15 amino acids long. CDR1 is SGHVS and CDR2 is FQNEAQ in the germline V gene. The CDR3 sequence is CASSFSGDGAYEQYF. CDR3 bases: TGTGCCAGCAGCTTCAGTGGGGACGGAGCCTACGAGCAGTACTTC.

The V call is TRBV20-1, the J call TRBJ2-2; 12 positions match TRBD2. The CDR3 is 21 residues long. J gave up 0 bases and V 0 bases, and 14 bases lay outside the gene matches. Germline values: CDR1 DFQATT, CDR2 SNEGSKA (reference sequence). CDR3: CSARDGMRTSGNLANTGELFF. CDR3 bases: TGCAGTGCTAGAGATGGGATGAGGACTAGCGGGAACCTAGCGAACACCGGGGAGCTGTTTTTT.

This clonotype occurred many times. This chain uses TRBV11-2 with TRBJ2-5; D remains unclear. CDR3 size: 13 residues. Trimming cost V 1 base and J 2 bases, with 5 bases left between them. Germline V gene data show CDR1 as SGHAT and CDR2 as FQNNGV. The CDR3 sequence: CASSLGIQETQYF. The CDR3 DNA is TGTGCCAGCAGCTTAGGTATACAAGAGACCCAGTACTTC.

This clonotype was seen ten or more times. V gene TRBV20-1 combines with J gene TRBJ2-1; TRBD1 matches 9 bases. The CDR3 is 16 amino acids. CDR1 is DFQATT, CDR2 SNEGSKA, per germline (reference sequence). The V gene end was trimmed by 1 base and the J gene end by 9 bases; junction bases not matched to a gene: 13. The CDR3 coding sequence is TGCAGTGCTAGAGGGGGCCACAGGGGGCGCACCACTGAGCAGTTCTTC. Translation: CSARGGHRGRTTEQFF.

The sample holds many counts of this clonotype. The V and J genes are TRBV3-1 and TRBJ2-3, with D maybe TRBD2 (5 bases). The CDR3 totals 13 residues. Germline V CDR1 and CDR2: LGHDT, YNNKEL (reference sequence). Trimming shortened V by 3 bases and J by 5 bases, and 9 bases separated the two germline ends. CDR3 DNA sequence: TGTGCCAGCAGCCATACTGAGGGAGATACGCAGTATTTT. Protein product: CASSHTEGDTQYF.

This clonotype was recorded many times. The rearrangement links TRBV5-1 to TRBJ2-7, with D perhaps TRBD2 (6 bases). V was cut by 7 bases and J by 6 bases, with 20 bases left in between. The CDR3 loop spans 14 amino acids. Germline V lookup: CDR1 SGHRS, CDR2 YFSETQ. The CDR3 spells CASSSGTWSLEQYF. The CDR3 DNA is TGCGCCAGCTCCTCCGGGACTTGGTCTCTCGAGCAGTACTTC.

This sequence joins TRBV7-1 and TRBJ2-1; D is undetermined. TRBV7-1 is treated as an ORF (open reading frame) with a function not yet certain. Trimming removed 2 bases from V and 1 base from J, with 30 bases in between. CDR3 size: 22 residues. This CDR3 reads CASSSYRTSKQAGEPSYNEQFF. CDR3 coding DNA: TGTGCCAGCAGCTCATATCGGACCTCCAAGCAGGCTGGAGAGCCTTCCTACAATGAGCAGTTCTTC.

This clonotype was seen a handful of times. V usage is TRBV10-2 and J usage is TRBJ2-3; D is ambiguous. Deletions cut 1 base from V and 5 bases from J, with 4 bases between. CDR3 length: 12 residues. The germline gives CDR1 WSHSY, CDR2 SAAADI. CDR3 in DNA: TGCGCCAGCAGTGAGTACGGAGATACGCAGTATTTT. Translating gives CASSEYGDTQYF.

This clonotype was observed many times. The V and J genes are TRBV5-1 and TRBJ1-1; D not certain. CDR1 is SGHRS and CDR2 is YFSETQ in the germline V gene. The length of the CDR3 is 17 residues. V was cut by 0 bases and J by 1 base, with 16 bases left in between. The CDR3 DNA reads as TGCGCCAGCAGCTTGGATATAGGCGACGGTAGGAACACTGAAGCTTTCTTT. It is translated as CASSLDIGDGRNTEAFF.

This clonotype was recorded at least ten times. This rearrangement joins TRBV10-3 to TRBJ1-2; D is unresolved. Germline values: CDR1 ENHRY, CDR2 SYGVKD. The CDR3 is 13 residues long. With 0 bases removed from V and 6 bases from J, the gap between germline ends came to 8 bases. The CDR3, as DNA: TGTGCCATCAGTGAGTCGAACGACCATGGCTACACCTTC. Its translation is CAISESNDHGYTF.

The genes are TRBV5-5 and TRBJ2-1, with D unclear. The CDR3 consists of 12 residues. Trimming cost V 2 bases and J 9 bases, with 9 bases left between them. CDR1 and CDR2 from the germline V gene are SGHKS and YYEKEE (reference sequence). CDR3 sequence (DNA): TGTGCCAGCAGCTTAGGTCAGCGTGAGCAGTTCTTC. It yields the protein CASSLGQREQFF.

The table lists this clonotype with many counts. This chain joins TRBV5-5 and TRBJ2-1, with 7 bases aligning to TRBD1. J gave up 5 bases and V 7 bases, and 18 bases lay outside the gene matches. The germline V gene has CDR1 SGHKS and CDR2 YYEKEE (reference sequence). The CDR3 spans 17 residues. CDR3 region: CASRSSTGTEENNEQFF. In DNA, the CDR3 is TGTGCCAGCCGTAGCTCCACCGGGACAGAGGAAAACAATGAGCAGTTCTTC.

In this sample, this clonotype turned up many times. V and J are TRBV5-1 and TRBJ1-4, with TRBD1 matching over 7 bases. Germline V gene lookup returns CDR1 SGHRS and CDR2 YFSETQ. J lost 8 bases, V lost 1 base, and 5 bases had no gene match. The CDR3 runs to 14 residues. The chain's CDR3 is CASSLRQGGEKLFF. Written as DNA, the CDR3 is TGCGCCAGCAGCTTGAGACAGGGAGGAGAAAAACTGTTTTTT.

In this sample, this clonotype turned up many times. The chain carries TRBV10-1 and TRBJ2-7; D call uncertain. Trimming shortened V by 4 bases and J by 4 bases, and 14 bases separated the two germline ends. Germline CDR1 reads WNHNN; CDR2 reads SYGVQD (reference sequence). CDR3 length equals 14 residues. The CDR3 here is CASSVQPTGYEQYF. Written as DNA, the CDR3 is TGCGCCAGCAGTGTCCAACCGACTGGTTACGAGCAGTACTTC.

This rearrangement joins TRBV7-3 to TRBJ2-5; D may be TRBD2 (6 bases). The germline V gene encodes CDR1 SGHTA and CDR2 FQGTGA. Trimming removed 5 bases from V and 7 bases from J, with 14 bases in between. This CDR3 is 13 amino acids long. CDR3 sequence (DNA): TGTGCCAGCAGCGAGTATAATAGCGGGACCCAGTACTTC. It encodes CASSEYNSGTQYF. The full variable domain, rest sourced from reference TRBV7-3 and TRBJ2-5, is GAGVSQTPSNKVTEKGKYVELRCDPISGHTALYWYRQSLGQGPEFLIYFQGTGAADDSGLPNDRFFAVRPEGSVSTLKIQRTERGDSAVYLCASSEYNSGTQYFGPGTRLLVL.

This clonotype was picked up many times. This rearrangement joins TRBV12-3 or TRBV12-4 to TRBJ2-3; the D gene is possibly TRBD1 (6 bases). The CDR3 length is 13 residues. V dropped 6 bases and J dropped 5 bases, with 12 bases sitting between them. CDR3 DNA sequence: TGTGCCAGCAGACCCCGGGACAAAGATACGCAGTATTTT. Protein product: CASRPRDKDTQYF.

The table lists this clonotype with many counts. This sequence joins TRBV20-1 and TRBJ1-2; unclear D gene. V shed 1 base and J shed 4 bases, with 13 bases lying between them. The CDR3 has 14 residues. Germline CDR1 reads DFQATT; CDR2 reads SNEGSKA (reference sequence). For the CDR3, the DNA is TGCAGTGCTAGAGCTCGGCCTCCGGGCTATGGCTACACCTTC. Protein: CSARARPPGYGYTF.